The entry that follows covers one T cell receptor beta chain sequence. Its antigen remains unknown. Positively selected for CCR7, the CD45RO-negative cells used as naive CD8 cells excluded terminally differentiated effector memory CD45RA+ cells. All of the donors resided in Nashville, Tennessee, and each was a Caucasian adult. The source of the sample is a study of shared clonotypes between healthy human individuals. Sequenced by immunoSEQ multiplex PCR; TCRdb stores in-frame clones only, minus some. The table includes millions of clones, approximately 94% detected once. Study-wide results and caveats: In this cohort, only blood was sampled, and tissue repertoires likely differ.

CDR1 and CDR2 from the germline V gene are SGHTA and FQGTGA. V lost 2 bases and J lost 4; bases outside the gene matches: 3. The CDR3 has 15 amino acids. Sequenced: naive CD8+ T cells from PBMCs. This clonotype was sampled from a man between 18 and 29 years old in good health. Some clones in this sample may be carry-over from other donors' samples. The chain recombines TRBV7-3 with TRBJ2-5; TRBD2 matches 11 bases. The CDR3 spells CASSLSGLAGETQYF. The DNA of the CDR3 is TGTGCCAGCAGCTTATCAGGACTAGCGGGAGAGACCCAGTACTTC.